These 20 T cell receptor beta chains were all obtained from the same sample, sequenced in a study of T-cell memory formation after mild COVID-19. MiXCR, run by TCRdb on the 5' RACE reads, gives a single entry per CDR3 protein. The sample lists more than 80,000 distinct CDR3 sequences, over 15% occurring once. Input material: PBMCs or a T cell subset sorted from them (not recorded which). These receptors were obtained from an adult woman who had mild COVID-19 (a few samples of this study predate the infection). Cell type and time point are not known.

The gene calls are TRBV2 and TRBJ2-7; 8 bases are shared with TRBD1. The trim removed 9 bases at V and 2 bases at J, leaving 6 bases unmatched. Germline V gives CDR1 SNHLY, CDR2 FYNNEI. CDR3 length equals 13 residues. DNA of the CDR3: TGTGCCAGACGGACAGGGCCCCCCTACGAGCAGTACTTC. It yields the protein CARRTGPPYEQYF.

The chain uses TRBV29-1 and TRBJ2-3; D possibly matches TRBD1 or TRBD2 (5 bases each). The CDR3 runs 13 residues. V was clipped by 3 bases and J by 5 bases, with 12 bases between them. Germline V gives CDR1 SQVTM, CDR2 ANQGSEA. DNA of the CDR3: TGCAGCGTTGAGTTGGGGGTTAAAGATACGCAGTATTTT. This encodes CSVELGVKDTQYF.

This clonotype appeared a few times. The chain has TRBV6-2 or TRBV6-3 and TRBJ2-7; D is ambiguous. Trimming pared 7 bases from V and 1 base from J, leaving 8 bases between. This CDR3 has 12 residues. CDR1 is MNHEY, CDR2 SVGEGT, per germline. The CDR3 sequence: CASNGISYEQYF. CDR3 coding DNA: TGTGCCAGCAACGGAATATCCTACGAGCAGTACTTC.

The genes are TRBV9 and TRBJ2-7; the match to TRBD2 covers 10 bases. The CDR3 runs 14 residues. V gave up 4 bases and J gave up 6 bases; unmatched junction bases: 7. Per germline, CDR1 SGDLS and CDR2 YYNGEE. The DNA of the CDR3 is TGTGCCAGCAGCCCCAGCGGGAGGGCCTCCGAGCAGTACTTC. This sequence encodes CASSPSGRASEQYF. Supplemented by reference TRBV9 and TRBJ2-7, the full variable domain reads DSGVTQTPKHLITATGQRVTLRCSPRSGDLSVYWYQQSLDQGLQFLIQYYNGEERAKGNILERFSAQQFPDLHSELNLSSLELGDSALYFCASSPSGRASEQYFGPGTRLTVT.

A few counts support this clonotype. The CDR3 here is CASRGQGDVYYYEQYF. CDR3 coding DNA: TGTGCCAGCAGGGGACAGGGTGATGTCTACTACTACGAGCAGTACTTC. V gene TRBV2 combines with J gene TRBJ2-7, with TRBD1 matching 9 bases. V dropped 6 bases and J dropped 3; count of bases not matched to a gene: 12. Germline assignment: CDR1 SNHLY and CDR2 FYNNEI. This CDR3 region has 16 residues.

The chain has TRBV4-1 and TRBJ1-1, with D tentatively TRBD1 (6 bases). The V gene lost 5 bases and the J gene lost 4 bases, with 17 bases spanning the gap. There are 15 residues in the CDR3. Germline CDR1 MGHRA, CDR2 YSYEKL. The CDR3 DNA is TGCGCCAGCAGCTCCCCGACAGGCGGGCCCACTGAAGCTTTCTTT. As protein: CASSSPTGGPTEAFF.

This chain uses TRBV27 with TRBJ2-1; TRBD1 might be the D (7 bases). The CDR3 consists of 13 residues. V was clipped by 6 bases and J by 7 bases, with 13 bases between them. The germline V gene encodes CDR1 MNHEY and CDR2 SMNVEV (reference sequence). The CDR3 protein is CASSLQGGNEQFF. CDR3 coding DNA: TGTGCCAGCAGCCTTCAGGGGGGTAATGAGCAGTTCTTC.

The chain is built from TRBV7-9 and TRBJ1-1; TRBD1 is a possible D gene (6 bases). This CDR3 has 15 residues. Germline V gene data show CDR1 as SEHNR and CDR2 as FQNEAQ (reference sequence). The V gene lost 5 bases and the J gene lost 3 bases, with 16 bases spanning the gap. Here the CDR3 reads CASSARQAGDTEAFF. Here the CDR3 DNA reads TGTGCCAGCAGCGCTCGACAGGCGGGGGACACTGAAGCTTTCTTT.

This clonotype was counted between two and nine times. The chain recombines TRBV11-2 with TRBJ2-1, with D perhaps TRBD2 (5 bases). Germline V gene lookup returns CDR1 SGHAT and CDR2 FQNNGV. The CDR3 extends over 10 amino acids. V was trimmed by 6 bases and J by 15 bases, leaving 12 bases between them. CDR3 DNA sequence: TGTGCCAGCAGTGGGAGACTGCTGTTCTTC. This encodes CASSGRLLFF.

This clonotype has a handful of counts. This chain uses TRBV7-6 with TRBJ2-7; D is ambiguous. This CDR3 region has 13 residues. The germline V and J ends were trimmed by 1 base and 3 bases, with 7 bases remaining between them. Looked up from germline, CDR1 is SGHVS and CDR2 is FNYEAQ. CDR3 in amino acids: CASSLGSGYEQYF. The DNA for the CDR3 is TGTGCCAGCAGCTTAGGGTCCGGCTACGAGCAGTACTTC.

This chain links TRBV7-6 with TRBJ2-2, with D tentatively TRBD2 (5 bases). CDR3 size: 17 residues. The V gene's germline CDR1 is SGHVS and CDR2 FNYEAQ. The V gene lost 6 bases and the J gene lost 0 bases, with 17 bases spanning the gap. This chain's CDR3 is CASRPPDSASNTGELFF. CDR3 DNA sequence: TGTGCCAGCAGGCCACCCGATAGCGCGTCGAACACCGGGGAGCTGTTTTTT.

This clonotype came up many times. The J gene is TRBJ2-3, the V gene TRBV12-3 or TRBV12-4; D unclear. The V gene lost 7 bases and the J gene lost 2 bases, with 16 bases spanning the gap. CDR3 size: 15 residues. CDR3 DNA: TGTGCCAGCACCAAGGACGGATTTGCCACAGATACGCAGTATTTT. This encodes CASTKDGFATDTQYF.

CDR3 nucleotide sequence: TGTGCCAGCAGTTACCCGAACTGGGACAGGCTGAACACTGAAGCTTTCTTT. Its translation is CASSYPNWDRLNTEAFF. The genes are TRBV6-6 and TRBJ1-1, with 8 bases aligning to TRBD1. J was trimmed by 0 bases and V by 2 bases; bases with no gene match: 8. The CDR3 extends over 17 amino acids. Germline V CDR1 and CDR2: MNHNY, SVGAGI (reference sequence).

V usage is TRBV7-6 and J usage is TRBJ2-5; D unresolved. Trimming took off 1 base at V and 2 bases at J, with 11 bases between the two ends. Germline V gene sequence: CDR1 SGHVS, CDR2 FNYEAQ. CDR3 length: 15 amino acids. The CDR3 DNA reads as TGTGCCAGCAGCTTAGATTCGAGACCGCAAGAGACCCAGTACTTC. Encoded protein: CASSLDSRPQETQYF.

The chain combines TRBV12-3 or TRBV12-4 with TRBJ2-5; D is possibly TRBD1 (6 bases). V lost 4 bases, J lost 4 bases, and 16 bases lay in between. This CDR3 spans 15 amino acids. CDR3 sequence reads: CASSYGQIDGETQYF. For the CDR3, the DNA is TGTGCCAGCAGTTATGGACAGATTGACGGAGAGACCCAGTACTTC.

As DNA, the CDR3 is TGTGCCAGCAGCGTAGAGGTCTACCTGGGCTCCTACAATGAGCAGTTCTTC. Its translation is CASSVEVYLGSYNEQFF. V usage is TRBV9 and J usage is TRBJ2-1; D is uncertain. This CDR3 comprises 17 residues. The V gene lost 0 bases and the J gene lost 0 bases, with 13 bases spanning the gap. Germline CDR1 is SGDLS and CDR2 is YYNGEE. Combining the CDR3 with reference TRBV9 and TRBJ2-1 gives the whole variable domain DSGVTQTPKHLITATGQRVTLRCSPRSGDLSVYWYQQSLDQGLQFLIQYYNGEERAKGNILERFSAQQFPDLHSELNLSSLELGDSALYFCASSVEVYLGSYNEQFFGPGTRLTVL.

The chain recombines TRBV4-3 with TRBJ2-1, with D perhaps TRBD2 (6 bases). The germline gives CDR1 LGHNA, CDR2 YSLEER. Trimming cost V 0 bases and J 7 bases, with 13 bases left between them. CDR3 length: 15 amino acids. The CDR3 DNA follows: TGCGCCAGCAGCCAAGATCGGGAGTTGGGTAATGAGCAGTTCTTC. Translating it yields CASSQDRELGNEQFF.

This clonotype was found a few times. At one boundary the junction diverges from the germline segment, which might be a read error. The chain carries TRBV9 and TRBJ2-2, with D perhaps being TRBD1 or TRBD2 (7 bases each). This CDR3 comprises 14 residues. Germline CDR1 reads SGDLS; CDR2 reads YYNGEE. The CDR3 bases are TGTGCCACCAGCGGGACAGCGAACACCGGGGAGCTGTTTTTT. It yields the protein CATSGTANTGELFF.

This clonotype was counted only a few times. The rearrangement links TRBV4-1 to TRBJ2-7; the D gene is possibly TRBD1 (6 bases). Germline V gives CDR1 MGHRA, CDR2 YSYEKL. The CDR3 has 15 amino acids. V was clipped by 4 bases and J by 2 bases, with 15 bases between them. CDR3: CASSPVHRETYEQYF. CDR3 DNA sequence: TGCGCCAGCAGCCCAGTACACAGGGAGACCTACGAGCAGTACTTC.

This clonotype appeared a few times. The V and J genes are TRBV4-1 and TRBJ1-6; the D gene is possibly TRBD1 (6 bases). The V and J ends lost 4 bases and 5 bases respectively, with 12 bases between them. The V gene's germline CDR1 is MGHRA and CDR2 YSYEKL. The CDR3 has 15 amino acids. CDR3 bases: TGCGCCAGCAGCCTGAACAGGGAAAATAATTCACCCCTCCACTTT. Its protein product is CASSLNRENNSPLHF.